These 2 T cell receptor beta chains originate from one sample sequenced in a study of blood T cells in healthy people across ages. Alongside a J-beta primer mix, a sample-barcoded 5' primer served in a second PCR lasting about 7 to 12 cycles. TCRdb recomputed calls from the 5' RACE reads with MiXCR, one row per CDR3 protein. The sample records 1 million or so distinct CDR3 sequences, 40% to 55% being singletons. Sequencing was carried out using blood. The receptor set was obtained from a woman between 55 and 75 years old in good health.

This clonotype was recorded a few times. This chain uses TRBV9 with TRBJ2-7; 10 nucleotides align to TRBD2. This CDR3 contains 16 residues. The germline CDR1 and CDR2 sequences are SGDLS and YYNGEE. The trim removed 0 bases at V and 7 bases at J, leaving 10 bases unmatched. This chain's CDR3 is CASSVAGLAKPHEQYF. Written as DNA, the CDR3 is TGTGCCAGCAGCGTAGCGGGACTAGCGAAACCCCATGAGCAGTACTTC. Full variable domain (outside the CDR3, taken from reference TRBV9 and TRBJ2-7): DSGVTQTPKHLITATGQRVTLRCSPRSGDLSVYWYQQSLDQGLQFLIQYYNGEERAKGNILERFSAQQFPDLHSELNLSSLELGDSALYFCASSVAGLAKPHEQYFGPGTRLTVT.

This clonotype has a handful of counts. CDR3 nucleotide sequence: TGTGCCAGCAGCGTAGGGATGCCCCTGAACACTGAAGCTTTCTTT. Protein sequence: CASSVGMPLNTEAFF. V gene TRBV9 combines with J gene TRBJ1-1, with unresolved D. With 0 bases removed from V and 0 bases from J, the gap between germline ends came to 9 bases. CDR1 and CDR2 (germline): SGDLS, YYNGEE. The length of the CDR3 is 15 residues.